A selection of T cell receptor beta chains follows, all from one sample in a study of OX40 agonist ivuxolimab in advanced cancers. Clones were sequenced by immunoSEQ multiplex PCR, and TCRdb holds only the in-frame ones, with some missing. This sample has 25,000 to 30,000 clones, with more than 75% found just once. Sequencing used CD4+ or CD8+ T cells sorted from blood, obtained in a trial of the OX40 agonist ivuxolimab. These receptors were taken from an adult with an advanced solid tumor such as melanoma, head and neck, liver or kidney cancer. The CDR3 runs from the conserved cysteine through the conserved F or W. The D gene is left open where the match is weak. Not every row has a clone size; where given, it reads once, few, many or a size class.

abundance: NA
d_gene: NA
j_gene: TRBJ1-2
v_gene: TRBV7-9
CDR3nt: TGTGCCAGCAGCCTCGCGGGAGGGGTCGATGGCTACACCTTC
CDR3aa: CASSLAGGVDGYTF

abundance: NA
d_gene: NA
j_gene: TRBJ2-2
v_gene: TRBV19
CDR3nt: TGTGCCAGTAGTATCCCTGGGGGGACCGGGGAGCTGTTTTTT
CDR3aa: CASSIPGGTGELFF

abundance: few
d_gene: NA
j_gene: TRBJ2-1
v_gene: TRBV2
CDR3nt: TGTGCCAGCAGCGCCTCAAGGAATGAGCAGTTCTTC
CDR3aa: CASSASRNEQFF

abundance: NA
d_gene: NA
j_gene: TRBJ1-4
v_gene: TRBV13
CDR3nt: TGTGCCAGCAGCACCCGGGACGGTGCAACTAATGAAAAACTGTTTTTT
CDR3aa: CASSTRDGATNEKLFF

abundance: NA
d_gene: TRBD1
j_gene: TRBJ2-7
v_gene: TRBV6-5
CDR3nt: TGTGCCAGCAGTTACGGGCAGGGGGCTTACGAGCAGTACTTC
CDR3aa: CASSYGQGAYEQYF

abundance: NA
d_gene: NA
j_gene: TRBJ1-1
v_gene: TRBV4-1
CDR3nt: TGCGCCAGCAGCCTCGGATACACTGAAGCTTTCTTT
CDR3aa: CASSLGYTEAFF

abundance: NA
d_gene: TRBD2
j_gene: TRBJ2-3
v_gene: TRBV7-9
CDR3nt: TGTGCCAGCGGTCGACTAGCGGGAGGGGCAGATACGCAGTATTTT
CDR3aa: CASGRLAGGADTQYF

abundance: NA
d_gene: TRBD2
j_gene: TRBJ2-1
v_gene: TRBV7-9
CDR3nt: TGTGCCAGCAGCTTAACTAGCGGGGGCGATGAGCAGTTCTTC
CDR3aa: CASSLTSGGDEQFF

abundance: NA
d_gene: TRBD1
j_gene: TRBJ1-4
v_gene: TRBV25-1
CDR3nt: TGTGCCAGCAGTGCCCGGCCGGGACAGGGCGCAACTAATGAAAAACTGTTTTTT
CDR3aa: CASSARPGQGATNEKLFF

abundance: NA
d_gene: NA
j_gene: TRBJ1-2
v_gene: TRBV27
CDR3nt: TGTGCCAGCAGTCCTAGATACAGCGTTAGCGGCTATGGCTACACCTTC
CDR3aa: CASSPRYSVSGYGYTF

abundance: NA
d_gene: NA
j_gene: TRBJ1-4
v_gene: TRBV19
CDR3nt: TGTGCCAGTAGTGGTATCACAGGGCCTAATGACGAAAAACTGTTTTTT
CDR3aa: CASSGITGPNDEKLFF

abundance: NA
d_gene: TRBD1
j_gene: TRBJ2-1
v_gene: TRBV9
CDR3nt: TGTGCCAGCAGCCCTGCCGGGGACAGATACAATGAGCAGTTCTTC
CDR3aa: CASSPAGDRYNEQFF

abundance: NA
d_gene: NA
j_gene: TRBJ2-3
v_gene: TRBV11-2
CDR3nt: TGTGCCAGCAGCTTAACGACTCCGAGAGATACGCAGTATTTT
CDR3aa: CASSLTTPRDTQYF

abundance: NA
d_gene: NA
j_gene: TRBJ2-7
v_gene: TRBV30
CDR3nt: TGTGCCTGGACCTCTCCCCGATATACCTACGAGCAGTACTTC
CDR3aa: CAWTSPRYTYEQYF

abundance: NA
d_gene: NA
j_gene: TRBJ2-1
v_gene: TRBV6-5
CDR3nt: TGTGCCAGCAGTTACTCGAAGTCATACAATGAGCAGTTCTTC
CDR3aa: CASSYSKSYNEQFF

abundance: NA
d_gene: NA
j_gene: TRBJ1-1
v_gene: TRBV27
CDR3nt: TGTGCCAGCAGCCCGGGGGGACCCACTGAAGCTTTCTTT
CDR3aa: CASSPGGPTEAFF

abundance: NA
d_gene: TRBD1
j_gene: TRBJ1-1
v_gene: TRBV12-5
CDR3nt: TGTGCTAGTGGTTTGGACGGGGGACAGGGGACTGAAGCTTTCTTT
CDR3aa: CASGLDGGQGTEAFF

abundance: NA
d_gene: NA
j_gene: TRBJ2-5
v_gene: TRBV27
CDR3nt: TGTGCCACCAGACGGGGAGGACATACTTGGGAGACCCAGTACTTC
CDR3aa: CATRRGGHTWETQYF

abundance: NA
d_gene: NA
j_gene: TRBJ1-2
v_gene: TRBV6-5
CDR3nt: TGTGCCAGCAGGGATAACTATGGCTACACCTTC
CDR3aa: CASRDNYGYTF

abundance: medium-sized
d_gene: NA
j_gene: TRBJ2-7
v_gene: TRBV6-1
CDR3nt: TGTGCCAGCAGTGAAGCACCGGACAGTAACTACGAGCAGTACTTC
CDR3aa: CASSEAPDSNYEQYF

abundance: once
d_gene: TRBD2
j_gene: TRBJ2-1
v_gene: TRBV27
CDR3nt: TGTGCCAGCAGTTTGGGACTAGCGTTGTACAATGAGCAGTTCTTC
CDR3aa: CASSLGLALYNEQFF

abundance: NA
d_gene: NA
j_gene: TRBJ1-3
v_gene: TRBV6-1
CDR3nt: TGTGCCAGCAGGGCTACAGGGATTGGGGAAAACACCATATATTTT
CDR3aa: CASRATGIGENTIYF

abundance: once
d_gene: NA
j_gene: TRBJ1-4
v_gene: TRBV7-6
CDR3nt: TGTGCCAGCAGCCCCGAGGGGGGGCATTATGAAAAACTGTTTTTT
CDR3aa: CASSPEGGHYEKLFF

abundance: NA
d_gene: TRBD1
j_gene: TRBJ2-1
v_gene: TRBV29-1
CDR3nt: TGCAGCGACACCTCGACAGGGCTCTCCTACAATGAGCAGTTCTTC
CDR3aa: CSDTSTGLSYNEQFF

abundance: once
d_gene: NA
j_gene: TRBJ2-1
v_gene: TRBV19
CDR3nt: TGTGCCAGTAGTTTCCCAGGAGCCAATGAGCAGTTCTTC
CDR3aa: CASSFPGANEQFF

abundance: NA
d_gene: NA
j_gene: TRBJ2-1
v_gene: TRBV29-1
CDR3nt: TGCAGCGTTGAAGTGGGGGACAATGAGCAGTTCTTC
CDR3aa: CSVEVGDNEQFF

abundance: NA
d_gene: NA
j_gene: TRBJ1-2
v_gene: TRBV7-3
CDR3nt: TGTGCCAGCAGCGCGGGGGGTAAAGGCTACACCTTC
CDR3aa: CASSAGGKGYTF

abundance: NA
d_gene: NA
j_gene: TRBJ2-7
v_gene: TRBV7-8
CDR3nt: TGTGCCAGCAGTGGGGCCTCGGAACATCCCTACGAGCAGTACTTC
CDR3aa: CASSGASEHPYEQYF

abundance: NA
d_gene: TRBD1
j_gene: TRBJ2-3
v_gene: TRBV9
CDR3nt: TGTGCCAGCAGCCCCTACAGGGGTCAGACAGATACGCAGTATTTT
CDR3aa: CASSPYRGQTDTQYF

abundance: NA
d_gene: NA
j_gene: TRBJ1-2
v_gene: TRBV27
CDR3nt: TGTGCCAGCAGTTTAGGGGGGGGCTATGGCTACACCTTC
CDR3aa: CASSLGGGYGYTF

abundance: NA
d_gene: NA
j_gene: TRBJ2-7
v_gene: TRBV7-9
CDR3nt: TGTGCCAGCAGCTCTCCTCAGGGGAAGACCTCCTACGAGCAGTACTTC
CDR3aa: CASSSPQGKTSYEQYF

abundance: NA
d_gene: NA
j_gene: TRBJ1-4
v_gene: TRBV10-1
CDR3nt: TGCGGAGTAGGGTCGTGGGGTGAAAAACTGTTTTTT
CDR3aa: CGVGSWGEKLFF

abundance: NA
d_gene: NA
j_gene: TRBJ2-1
v_gene: TRBV9
CDR3nt: TGTGCCAGCAGCGAGGGGACTGGGGTTGAGCAGTTCTTC
CDR3aa: CASSEGTGVEQFF

abundance: NA
d_gene: NA
j_gene: TRBJ1-5
v_gene: TRBV4-1
CDR3nt: TGCGCCAGCAGCCGAACAGGGTTGGGTAATCAGCCCCAGCATTTT
CDR3aa: CASSRTGLGNQPQHF

abundance: once
d_gene: NA
j_gene: TRBJ2-7
v_gene: TRBV19
CDR3nt: TGTGCCAGTAGTATGACCGGGTCTCGGAGCTCCTACGAGCAGTACTTC
CDR3aa: CASSMTGSRSSYEQYF

abundance: NA
d_gene: NA
j_gene: TRBJ1-4
v_gene: TRBV5-5
CDR3nt: TGTGCCAGCAGCTTGGAGGGTTCCCGGGCGACGGATGAAAAACTGTTTTTT
CDR3aa: CASSLEGSRATDEKLFF

abundance: NA
d_gene: NA
j_gene: TRBJ2-3
v_gene: TRBV9
CDR3nt: TGTGCCAGCAGCGTAGAGGGGGGAGGCACAGATACGCAGTATTTT
CDR3aa: CASSVEGGGTDTQYF

abundance: NA
d_gene: TRBD2
j_gene: TRBJ2-7
v_gene: TRBV11-2
CDR3nt: TGTGCCAGCACCTGGACTAGTTTACACGAGCAGTACTTC
CDR3aa: CASTWTSLHEQYF

abundance: NA
d_gene: TRBD2
j_gene: TRBJ2-1
v_gene: TRBV6-1
CDR3nt: TGTGCCAGCAGTGAAGCCGGACTAGCGGGGGGGCTTGAGCAGTTCTTC
CDR3aa: CASSEAGLAGGLEQFF

abundance: NA
d_gene: NA
j_gene: TRBJ2-2
v_gene: TRBV14
CDR3nt: TGTGCCAGCAGACGTAGCGAGAGCACCGGGGAGCTGTTTTTT
CDR3aa: CASRRSESTGELFF

abundance: NA
d_gene: NA
j_gene: TRBJ1-4
v_gene: TRBV9
CDR3nt: TGTGCCAGCAGCGTAGCGGGGGCAACTAATGAAAAACTGTTTTTT
CDR3aa: CASSVAGATNEKLFF

abundance: NA
d_gene: NA
j_gene: TRBJ1-5
v_gene: TRBV30
CDR3nt: TGTGCCTGGAGTGTGACAGTCGGAAATCAGCCCCAGCATTTT
CDR3aa: CAWSVTVGNQPQHF

abundance: NA
d_gene: NA
j_gene: TRBJ1-2
v_gene: TRBV2
CDR3nt: TGTGCCAGCACCCGGGTGCGCGATTGGTACTATGGCTACACCTTC
CDR3aa: CASTRVRDWYYGYTF

abundance: once
d_gene: TRBD2
j_gene: TRBJ2-3
v_gene: TRBV27
CDR3nt: TGTGCCAGCAGCCTCCGGGGGGACGGTGTAGTTTATTTT
CDR3aa: CASSLRGDGVVYF

abundance: NA
d_gene: TRBD2
j_gene: TRBJ2-1
v_gene: TRBV7-6
CDR3nt: TGTGCCAGCAGCTGGGGTCAAGCGGGAGAACACAATGAGCAGTTCTTC
CDR3aa: CASSWGQAGEHNEQFF

abundance: NA
d_gene: NA
j_gene: TRBJ2-7
v_gene: TRBV9
CDR3nt: TGTGCCAGCAGCGTAGGTCCAGGGCGGTACGAGCAGTACTTC
CDR3aa: CASSVGPGRYEQYF

abundance: once
d_gene: TRBD1
j_gene: TRBJ1-6
v_gene: TRBV2
CDR3nt: TGTGCCACCAAGGGGACAGGGGACTCACCCCTCCACTTT
CDR3aa: CATKGTGDSPLHF

abundance: NA
d_gene: NA
j_gene: TRBJ2-1
v_gene: TRBV14
CDR3nt: TGTGCCAGCAGCGCAAGGGGGGGGCCCAGGGAGCAGTTCTTC
CDR3aa: CASSARGGPREQFF

abundance: NA
d_gene: NA
j_gene: TRBJ2-7
v_gene: TRBV9
CDR3nt: TGTGCCAGCAGCGCCCGGGACGGCTTCTACGAGCAGTACTTC
CDR3aa: CASSARDGFYEQYF

abundance: NA
d_gene: NA
j_gene: TRBJ1-3
v_gene: TRBV4-1
CDR3nt: TGCGCCAGCACCTTAACAGGAGACTCTGGAAACACCATATATTTT
CDR3aa: CASTLTGDSGNTIYF

abundance: NA
d_gene: NA
j_gene: TRBJ2-1
v_gene: TRBV14
CDR3nt: TGTGCCAGCAGCCCCCTTGGGGAGGCCAGATCCTACAATGAGCAGTTCTTC
CDR3aa: CASSPLGEARSYNEQFF

abundance: once
d_gene: NA
j_gene: TRBJ1-1
v_gene: TRBV9
CDR3nt: TGTGCCAGCAGCGGCCACGGGACCCCGGACACTGAAGCTTTCTTT
CDR3aa: CASSGHGTPDTEAFF

abundance: NA
d_gene: NA
j_gene: TRBJ2-7
v_gene: TRBV6-6
CDR3nt: TGTGCCACTTCATTAGACAGCTACGAGCAGTACTTC
CDR3aa: CATSLDSYEQYF

abundance: NA
d_gene: NA
j_gene: TRBJ1-2
v_gene: TRBV28
CDR3nt: TGTGCCAGCAGTGACGCGGACGGGGCGTATGGCTACACCTTC
CDR3aa: CASSDADGAYGYTF

abundance: NA
d_gene: NA
j_gene: TRBJ1-1
v_gene: TRBV19
CDR3nt: TGTGCCAGTAGTATTGAGGGGTTGAACACTGAAGCTTTCTTT
CDR3aa: CASSIEGLNTEAFF